One and the same sample provided the 23 T cell receptor beta chains below, sequenced in a study of T cells expressing NK-cell markers. With the 5' RACE reads reprocessed, TCRdb shows one record per CDR3 protein and no DNA. This specimen shows about 400,000 distinct CDR3 sequences; the ten leading clones hold roughly 10%. The sequenced material came from blood T cells: a sorted CD56 or NKG2C T cell subset, CD4+ or CD8+ T cells, or bulk PBMC T cells (not recorded which). These receptors were obtained from a woman aged 45-60 years in good health.

The genes are TRBV15 and TRBJ2-1. CDR1 is LNHNV and CDR2 is YYDKDF in the germline V gene (reference sequence). CDR3 length: 15 residues. CDR3 in amino acids: CATSREARRLQRQFF.

The chain joins TRBV20-1 to TRBJ2-3; no DNA is available, so the TRBD2 call from TCRdb remains unchecked. CDR3 length: 16 residues. The germline gives CDR1 DFQATT, CDR2 SNEGSKA (reference sequence). CDR3 in amino acids: CSARDGLADGTDTQYF.

This chain uses TRBV10-1 with TRBJ2-2; there is no DNA to check the TCRdb D call of TRBD1. From germline, CDR1 is WNHNN and CDR2 SYGVQD (reference sequence). The CDR3 is 13 amino acids. CDR3: CASSELGHGELFF.

The chain couples TRBV30 to TRBJ2-3; the D call from TCRdb, TRBD2, cannot be confirmed without DNA. The CDR3 runs 13 residues. Germline V gene sequence: CDR1 GTSNPN, CDR2 SVGIG (reference sequence). The CDR3 protein is CAWGLTRTDTQYF.

The V gene is TRBV27, the J gene TRBJ2-7; TCRdb picks TRBD2, but there is no DNA to check that call. The CDR3 runs 17 residues. Germline assignment: CDR1 MNHEY and CDR2 SMNVEV (reference sequence). CDR3 protein: CASSSSAFWPLPYEQYF.

The chain combines TRBV12-3 or TRBV12-4 with TRBJ2-1; the D call of TRBD2 rests on TCRdb alone, since no DNA is present to check it. The CDR3 runs 20 residues. The CDR3 here is CASSLAAGVTSGRAYNEQFF.

This chain joins TRBV20-1 and TRBJ2-3. The CDR3 runs to 16 residues. Per germline, CDR1 DFQATT and CDR2 SNEGSKA (reference sequence). CDR3 sequence: CSAIWPTGWGTDTQYF.

The J gene is TRBJ2-1, the V gene TRBV20-1. Germline loops: CDR1 DFQATT, CDR2 SNEGSKA (reference sequence). The CDR3 totals 14 residues. This CDR3 reads CSARAMVSYNEQFF.

The chain carries TRBV12-5 and TRBJ2-7. There are 14 residues in the CDR3. Germline V gene lookup returns CDR1 LGHNT and CDR2 FRNRAP. CDR3 amino acids: CASGSILGNYEQYF.

V and J are TRBV5-1 and TRBJ2-2; the TCRdb call, TRBD2, lacks DNA for checking. This CDR3 spans 16 amino acids. In germline, CDR1 is SGHRS, CDR2 YFSETQ. CDR3 protein: CASSSSGGSNTGELFF.

The rearrangement links TRBV5-1 to TRBJ2-3; checking the TCRdb D call of TRBD2 is not possible without DNA. Germline V gives CDR1 SGHRS, CDR2 YFSETQ. CDR3 size: 15 residues. The CDR3 region is CASSSGLASTDTQYF.

CDR3 residues: CATSRDGGTGRREQFF. The genes are TRBV15 and TRBJ2-1; checking the TCRdb D call of TRBD1 is not possible without DNA. This CDR3 is built from 16 residues. Germline V gives CDR1 LNHNV, CDR2 YYDKDF (reference sequence).

This chain connects TRBV7-9 to TRBJ2-7; TCRdb outputs TRBD1, but without DNA this stays unchecked. The CDR3 sequence is 16 residues long. CDR1 is SEHNR and CDR2 is FQNEAQ in the germline V gene (reference sequence). The CDR3 sequence is CASSLVGRARSYEQYF.

The chain joins TRBV7-8 to TRBJ2-7. Germline-derived CDR1 and CDR2 are SGHVS and FQNEAQ. The CDR3 covers 14 residues. The CDR3 reads CASSLKTFSYEQYF.

CDR3 region: CASSQDGRAMNTEAFF. The rearrangement links TRBV3-1 to TRBJ1-1. Germline V CDR1 and CDR2: LGHDT, YNNKEL (reference sequence). The CDR3 has 16 residues.

The genes are TRBV27 and TRBJ1-3. This CDR3 region has 13 residues. CDR1 is MNHEY and CDR2 is SMNVEV in the germline V gene (reference sequence). The CDR3: CASGIYSGNTIYF.

The chain employs TRBV12-3 or TRBV12-4 and TRBJ2-2; TCRdb names TRBD1, which stays unverified in the absence of DNA. The CDR3 spans 19 residues. The CDR3: CASSSSGTGVWRSTGELFF.

The rearrangement uses TRBV5-1 and TRBJ2-1; the TRBD2 assignment by TCRdb is unverifiable without DNA. The CDR3 length is 15 residues. Germline V gene data show CDR1 as SGHRS and CDR2 as YFSETQ. CDR3: CASSSLTSGSNEQFF.

The chain joins TRBV29-1 to TRBJ1-2; without DNA, the TCRdb call of TRBD1 cannot be checked. The CDR3 has 13 residues. Germline CDR1 reads SQVTM; CDR2 reads ANQGSEA. The CDR3 sequence is CSVEAGGGGGYTF.

The CDR3 is CASSQNPGPSGELFF. The V and J genes are TRBV3-1 and TRBJ2-2; TCRdb reports TRBD2, a call that lacks DNA to check it against. CDR1 LGHDT and CDR2 YNNKEL come from the germline V gene (reference sequence). There are 15 residues in the CDR3.

V gene TRBV12-3 or TRBV12-4 combines with J gene TRBJ2-2; the TCRdb call, TRBD2, lacks DNA for checking. CDR3 length equals 14 residues. The CDR3 reads CASSPSGTVGELFF.

The genes are TRBV5-1 and TRBJ1-1; lacking DNA, the TRBD1 call made by TCRdb goes unchecked. The CDR3 runs to 15 residues. Looked up from germline, CDR1 is SGHRS and CDR2 is YFSETQ. The CDR3 reads CASSLSGQGGTEAFF. Based on the CDR3 plus reference TRBV5-1 and TRBJ1-1, the full variable domain is KAGVTQTPRYLIKTRGQQVTLSCSPISGHRSVSWYQQTPGQGLQFLFEYFSETQRNKGNFPGRFSGRQFSNSRSEMNVSTLELGDSALYLCASSLSGQGGTEAFFGQGTRLTVV.

This CDR3 is CASSPAPSIDEQFF. V and J are TRBV11-3 and TRBJ2-1; checking the TCRdb D call of TRBD2 is not possible without DNA. The CDR3 contains 14 residues. Looked up from germline, CDR1 is SGHNT and CDR2 is YENEEA.